The clone carrying this TCR beta chain was seen a handful of times. The CDR3 is 15 amino acids. Per germline, CDR1 SGHDT and CDR2 YYEEEE. Trimming shortened V by 2 bases and J by 4 bases, and 15 bases separated the two germline ends. This sample is drawn from a study of blood T cell repertoires in COVID-19. Clones were read by immunoSEQ multiplex PCR, and TCRdb kept only the in-frame ones, dropping some. The sample has approximately 120,000 clones; around four fifths are singletons. The specimen sequenced was peripheral blood. The chain has TRBV5-6 and TRBJ1-2, with D maybe TRBD1 (5 bases). This clonotype was sampled from a man older than 75 with active or convalescent COVID-19. The CDR3 DNA reads as TGTGCCAGCAGCTTAAACGGTCCGGGGGGCTATGGCTACACCTTC. It encodes CASSLNGPGGYGYTF.